Described below is a single T cell receptor beta chain sequence and its context. Its antigen is not known. The junction departs from germline at one end; a sequencing error may be responsible. The entry originates in a study of cytomegalovirus exposure and HLA in healthy donors. As for the study in general: Of around 410 genotyped donors, 81% grouped in the Caucasian-associated ancestry cluster. The study's findings and limits: Cytomegalovirus-associated status was assigned to more than 150 TCR beta chains. Immune exposure was documented only through CMV serostatus.

The PCR used 60 Vbeta and 13 Jbeta primers. TCRdb's table, derived via immunoSEQ multiplex PCR, lists solely in-frame clones and lacks some. The repertoire holds approximately 170,000 clones, with around 73% as singletons. Germline CDR1 is SEHNR and CDR2 is FQNEAQ (reference sequence). This CDR3 has 14 amino acids. The source of this sequence is a woman aged 18 to 35 in good health and CMV-seropositive. The chain recombines TRBV7-9 with TRBJ2-5, with TRBD1 matching 9 bases. The sequenced sample consisted of PBMCs. CDR3 sequence (DNA): TGTGCCAGCAGCACGGGACAGGGCCAAGGGACCCAGTACTTC. Translation gives CASSTGQGQGTQYF.